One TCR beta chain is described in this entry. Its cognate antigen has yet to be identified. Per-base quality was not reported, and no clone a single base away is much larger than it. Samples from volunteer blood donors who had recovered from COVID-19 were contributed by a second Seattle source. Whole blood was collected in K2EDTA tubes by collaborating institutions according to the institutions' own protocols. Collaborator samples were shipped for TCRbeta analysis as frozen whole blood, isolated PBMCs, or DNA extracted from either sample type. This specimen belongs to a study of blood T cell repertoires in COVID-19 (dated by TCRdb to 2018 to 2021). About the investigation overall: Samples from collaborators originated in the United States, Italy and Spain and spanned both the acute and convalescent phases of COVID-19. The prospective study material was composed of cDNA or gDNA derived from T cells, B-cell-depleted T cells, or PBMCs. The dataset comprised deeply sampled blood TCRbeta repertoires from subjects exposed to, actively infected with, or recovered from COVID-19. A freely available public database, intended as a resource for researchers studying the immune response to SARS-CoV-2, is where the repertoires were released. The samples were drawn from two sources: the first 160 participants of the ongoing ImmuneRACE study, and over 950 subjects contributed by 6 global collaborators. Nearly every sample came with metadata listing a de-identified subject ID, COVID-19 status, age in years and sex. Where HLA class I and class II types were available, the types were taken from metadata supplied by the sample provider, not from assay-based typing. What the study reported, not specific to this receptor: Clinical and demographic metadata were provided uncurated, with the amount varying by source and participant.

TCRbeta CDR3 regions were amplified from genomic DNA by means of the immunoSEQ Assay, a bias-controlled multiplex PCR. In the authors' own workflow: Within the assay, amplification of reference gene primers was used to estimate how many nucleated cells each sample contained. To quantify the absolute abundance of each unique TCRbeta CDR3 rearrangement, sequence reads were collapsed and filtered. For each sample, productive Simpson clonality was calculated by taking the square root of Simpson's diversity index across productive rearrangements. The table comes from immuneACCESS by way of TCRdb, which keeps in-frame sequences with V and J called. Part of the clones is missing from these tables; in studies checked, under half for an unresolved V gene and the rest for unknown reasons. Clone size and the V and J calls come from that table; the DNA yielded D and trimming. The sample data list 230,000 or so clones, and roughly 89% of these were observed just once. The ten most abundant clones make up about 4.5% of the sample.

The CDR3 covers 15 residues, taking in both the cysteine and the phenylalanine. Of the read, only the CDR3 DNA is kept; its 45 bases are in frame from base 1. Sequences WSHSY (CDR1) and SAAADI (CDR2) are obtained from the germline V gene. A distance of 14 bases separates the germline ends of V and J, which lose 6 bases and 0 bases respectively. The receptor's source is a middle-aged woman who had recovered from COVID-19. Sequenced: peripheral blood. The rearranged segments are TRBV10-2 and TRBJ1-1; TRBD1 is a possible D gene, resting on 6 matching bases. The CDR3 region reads CASRRTAFMNTEAFF. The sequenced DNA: TGCGCCAGCAGGAGGACAGCCTTTATGAACACTGAAGCTTTCTTT.